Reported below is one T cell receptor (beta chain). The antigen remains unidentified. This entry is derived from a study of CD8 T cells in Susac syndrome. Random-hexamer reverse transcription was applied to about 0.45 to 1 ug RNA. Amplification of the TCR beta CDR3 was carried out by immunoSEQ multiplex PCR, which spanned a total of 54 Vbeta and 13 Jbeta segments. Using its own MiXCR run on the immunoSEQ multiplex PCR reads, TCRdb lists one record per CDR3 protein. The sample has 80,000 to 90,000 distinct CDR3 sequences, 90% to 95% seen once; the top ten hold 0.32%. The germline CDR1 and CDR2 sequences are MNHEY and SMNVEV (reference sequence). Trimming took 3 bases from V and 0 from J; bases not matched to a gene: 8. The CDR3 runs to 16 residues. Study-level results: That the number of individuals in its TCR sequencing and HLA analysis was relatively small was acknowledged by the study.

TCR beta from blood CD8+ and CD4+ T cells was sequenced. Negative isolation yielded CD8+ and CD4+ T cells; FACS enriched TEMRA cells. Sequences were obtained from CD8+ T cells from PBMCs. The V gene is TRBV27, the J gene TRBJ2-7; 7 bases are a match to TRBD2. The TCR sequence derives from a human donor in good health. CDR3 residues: CASSFSASGSSYEQYF. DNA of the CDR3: TGTGCCAGCAGTTTTTCCGCTAGCGGATCCTCCTACGAGCAGTACTTC.